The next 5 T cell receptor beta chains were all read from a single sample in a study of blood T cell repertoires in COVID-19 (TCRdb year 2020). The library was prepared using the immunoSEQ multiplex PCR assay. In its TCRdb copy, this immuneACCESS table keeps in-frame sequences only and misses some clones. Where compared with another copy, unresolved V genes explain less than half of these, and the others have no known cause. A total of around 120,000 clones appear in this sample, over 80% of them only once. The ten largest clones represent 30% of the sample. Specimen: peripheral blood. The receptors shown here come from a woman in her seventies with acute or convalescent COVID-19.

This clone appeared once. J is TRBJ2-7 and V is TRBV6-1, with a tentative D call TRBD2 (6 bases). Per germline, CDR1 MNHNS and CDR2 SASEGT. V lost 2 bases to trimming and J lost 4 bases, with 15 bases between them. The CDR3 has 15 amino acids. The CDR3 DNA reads TGTGCCAGCAGTGAATTAGCGGCGGGAAGGTACGAGCAGTACTTC. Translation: CASSELAAGRYEQYF.

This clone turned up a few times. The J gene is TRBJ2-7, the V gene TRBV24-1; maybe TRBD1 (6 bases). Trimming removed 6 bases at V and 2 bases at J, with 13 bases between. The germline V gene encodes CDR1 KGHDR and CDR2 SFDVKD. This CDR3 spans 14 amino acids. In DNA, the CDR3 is TGTGCCACCAGTCCCGGGGACATAGCCTACGAGCAGTACTTC. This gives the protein CATSPGDIAYEQYF.

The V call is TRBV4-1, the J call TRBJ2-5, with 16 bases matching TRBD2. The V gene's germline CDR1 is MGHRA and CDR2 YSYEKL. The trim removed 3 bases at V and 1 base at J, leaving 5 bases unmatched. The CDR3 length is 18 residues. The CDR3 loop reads CASSQGGLAGGPQETQYF. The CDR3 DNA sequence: TGCGCCAGCAGCCAGGGGGGACTAGCGGGGGGGCCCCAAGAGACCCAGTACTTC.

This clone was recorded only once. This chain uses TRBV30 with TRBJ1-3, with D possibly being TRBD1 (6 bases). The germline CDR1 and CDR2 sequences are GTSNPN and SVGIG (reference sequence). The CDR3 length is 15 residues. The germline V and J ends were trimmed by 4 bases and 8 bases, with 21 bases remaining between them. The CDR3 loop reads CAWMRNRVKRDTIYF. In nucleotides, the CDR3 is TGTGCCTGGATGCGCAACAGGGTGAAGAGGGACACCATATATTTT.

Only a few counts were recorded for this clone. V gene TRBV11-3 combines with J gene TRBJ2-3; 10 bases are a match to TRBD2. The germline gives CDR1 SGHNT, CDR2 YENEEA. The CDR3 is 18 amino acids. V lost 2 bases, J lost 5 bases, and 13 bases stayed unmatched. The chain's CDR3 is CASSLKGLAGEKRDTQYF. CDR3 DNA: TGTGCCAGCAGCTTAAAGGGTCTAGCGGGGGAAAAGAGAGATACGCAGTATTTT.